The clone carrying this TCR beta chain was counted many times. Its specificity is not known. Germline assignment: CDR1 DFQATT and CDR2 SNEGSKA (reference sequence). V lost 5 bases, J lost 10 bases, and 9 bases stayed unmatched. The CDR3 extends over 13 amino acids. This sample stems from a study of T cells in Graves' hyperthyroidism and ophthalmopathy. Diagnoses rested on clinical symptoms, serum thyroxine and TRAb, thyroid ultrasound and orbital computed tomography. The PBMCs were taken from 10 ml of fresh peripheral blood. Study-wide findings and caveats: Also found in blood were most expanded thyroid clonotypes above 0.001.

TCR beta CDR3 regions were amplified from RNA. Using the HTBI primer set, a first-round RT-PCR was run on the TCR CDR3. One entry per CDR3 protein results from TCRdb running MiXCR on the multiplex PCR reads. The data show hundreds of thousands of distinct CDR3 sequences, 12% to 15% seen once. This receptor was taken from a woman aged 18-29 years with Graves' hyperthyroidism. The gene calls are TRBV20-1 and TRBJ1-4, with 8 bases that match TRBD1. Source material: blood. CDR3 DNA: TGCAGTGCTCCTCGGACAGGGCGTTCAAAACTGTTTTTT. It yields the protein CSAPRTGRSKLFF.